This entry is about one TCR beta chain. The study assigned cohorts using participant-reported clinical history. The junction had 14 bases not matched to a gene; V was cut back by 2 bases and J by 4 bases. Germline values: CDR1 SGHVT, CDR2 SQSDAQ. This CDR3 has 18 amino acids. This record belongs to a study of blood T cell repertoires in COVID-19. Study details: Sample material is recorded as cDNA or gDNA derived from T cells, B-cell-depleted T cells, or PBMCs.

Original data processing: By means of reference gene primer amplification, nucleated cell counts were estimated. Here immunoSEQ multiplex PCR was the method, and the copy in TCRdb shows in-frame clones only, minus some. V and J calls and clone size come straight from that table; D and trimming were deduced from the DNA. This sample carries about 380,000 clones, 80% to 90% of them seen once, and the ten largest clones take 1% to 1.5%. This receptor was obtained from a man younger than 45 who had recovered from COVID-19. Sequencing used PBMCs or T cells enriched from blood (not recorded which). The chain uses TRBV7-4 and TRBJ1-3; 7 nucleotides agree with TRBD1. The CDR3 DNA sequence: TGTGCCAGCAGCTTATCTGAGGGGGCGAGTAGTTTCGGAAACACCATATATTTT. Translation gives CASSLSEGASSFGNTIYF.